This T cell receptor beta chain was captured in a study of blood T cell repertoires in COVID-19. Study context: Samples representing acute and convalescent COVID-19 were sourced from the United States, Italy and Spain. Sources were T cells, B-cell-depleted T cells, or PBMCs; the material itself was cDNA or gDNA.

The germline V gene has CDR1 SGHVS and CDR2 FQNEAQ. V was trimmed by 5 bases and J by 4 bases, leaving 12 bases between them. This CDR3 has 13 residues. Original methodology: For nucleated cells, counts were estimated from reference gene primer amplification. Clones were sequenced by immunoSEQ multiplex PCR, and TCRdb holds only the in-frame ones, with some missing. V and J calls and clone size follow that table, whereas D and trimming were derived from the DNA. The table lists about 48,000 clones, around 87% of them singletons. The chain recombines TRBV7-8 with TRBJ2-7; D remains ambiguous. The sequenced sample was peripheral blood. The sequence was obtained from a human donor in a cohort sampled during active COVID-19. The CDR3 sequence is CASSAVMRYEQYF. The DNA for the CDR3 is TGTGCCAGCAGCGCGGTGATGCGGTACGAGCAGTACTTC.